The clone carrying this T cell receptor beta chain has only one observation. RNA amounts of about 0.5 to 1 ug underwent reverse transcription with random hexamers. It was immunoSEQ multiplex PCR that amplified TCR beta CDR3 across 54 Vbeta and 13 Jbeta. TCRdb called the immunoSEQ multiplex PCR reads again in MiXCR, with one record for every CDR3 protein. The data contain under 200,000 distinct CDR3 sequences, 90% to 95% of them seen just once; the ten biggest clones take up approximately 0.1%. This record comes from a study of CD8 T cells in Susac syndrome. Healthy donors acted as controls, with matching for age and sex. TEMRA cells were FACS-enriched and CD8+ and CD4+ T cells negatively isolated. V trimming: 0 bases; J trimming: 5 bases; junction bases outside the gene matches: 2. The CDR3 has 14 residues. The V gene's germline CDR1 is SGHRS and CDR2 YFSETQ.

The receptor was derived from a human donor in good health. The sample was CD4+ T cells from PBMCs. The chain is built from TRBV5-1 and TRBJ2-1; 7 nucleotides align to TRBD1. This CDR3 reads CASSLGTGNNEQFF. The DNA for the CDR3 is TGCGCCAGCAGCTTGGGGACAGGTAACAATGAGCAGTTCTTC.